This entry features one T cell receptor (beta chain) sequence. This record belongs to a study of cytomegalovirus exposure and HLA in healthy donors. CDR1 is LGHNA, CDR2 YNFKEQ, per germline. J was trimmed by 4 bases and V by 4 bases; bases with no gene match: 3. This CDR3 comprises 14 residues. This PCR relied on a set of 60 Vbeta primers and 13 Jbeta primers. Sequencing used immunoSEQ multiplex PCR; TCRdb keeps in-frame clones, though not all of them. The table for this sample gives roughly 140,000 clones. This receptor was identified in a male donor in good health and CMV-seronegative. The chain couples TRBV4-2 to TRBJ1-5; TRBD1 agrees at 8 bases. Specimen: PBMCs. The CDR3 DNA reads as TGTGCCAGCAGCCCGGACAGGGTGAATCAGCCCCAGCATTTT. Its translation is CASSPDRVNQPQHF.